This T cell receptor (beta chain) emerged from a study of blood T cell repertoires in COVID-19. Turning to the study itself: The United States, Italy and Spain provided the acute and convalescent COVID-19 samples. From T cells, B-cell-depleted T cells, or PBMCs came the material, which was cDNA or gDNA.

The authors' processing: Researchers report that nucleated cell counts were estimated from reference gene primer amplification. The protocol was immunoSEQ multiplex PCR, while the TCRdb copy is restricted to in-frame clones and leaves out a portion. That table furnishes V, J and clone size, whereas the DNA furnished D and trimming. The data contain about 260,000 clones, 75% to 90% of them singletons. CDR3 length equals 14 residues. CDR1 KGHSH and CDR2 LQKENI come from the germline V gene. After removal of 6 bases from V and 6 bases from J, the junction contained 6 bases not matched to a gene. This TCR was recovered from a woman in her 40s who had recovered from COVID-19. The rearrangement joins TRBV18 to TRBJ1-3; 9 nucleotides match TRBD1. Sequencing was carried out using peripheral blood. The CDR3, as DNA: TGTGCCAGCTCCCTACAGGGGGCGGAAAACACCATATATTTT. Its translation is CASSLQGAENTIYF.